This T cell receptor beta chain was identified in a study of T cell responses to AZD1222 COVID-19 vaccine. Study-wide points: Repertoire collection took place solely once the T cell response had peaked. Spike-specific TCR breadth and depth went up after people got two AZD1222 doses. Clonal diversity was possibly underestimated, and white British individuals and females predominated among donors.

Profiled with immunoSEQ multiplex PCR; TCRdb holds only in-frame clones, not every one. The repertoire includes fewer than 90,000 clones, under 95% of them detected once, and around a tenth sits in the top ten. This clone was recorded once. The antigen is not known. Timing groups of about 4 and about 12 weeks for second doses were pooled. This receptor was taken from an adult who received the AZD1222 COVID-19 vaccine. The sample in question was peripheral blood, obtained 28 days after the second AZD1222 dose.

CDR3 nucleotide sequence: TGTGCCAGTAGAGACCAGGGTGGATATAGCAATCAGCCCCAGCATTTT. Translated: CASRDQGGYSNQPQHF. The chain has TRBV19 and TRBJ1-5, with D possibly being TRBD1 (5 bases). V lost 6 bases, J lost 0 bases, and 15 bases lay in between. The V gene's germline CDR1 is LNHDA and CDR2 SQIVND (reference sequence). The CDR3 length is 16 residues.